The entry that follows covers one T cell receptor (beta chain) sequence. Only one count was recorded for this clone. The antigen it binds to is not known. No much larger clone exists at a distance of one base, and base qualities are not known. TCRbeta CDR3 regions were amplified from genomic DNA by means of the immunoSEQ Assay, a bias-controlled multiplex PCR. Regarding the original processing steps: The number of nucleated cells in each sample was estimated by amplification of reference gene primers within the assay. Sequence reads were collapsed and filtered to measure the absolute abundance of every unique TCRbeta CDR3 rearrangement. For each sample, productive Simpson clonality was calculated by taking the square root of Simpson's diversity index across productive rearrangements. Drawn from immuneACCESS, this table holds only the in-frame rearrangements with V and J called that TCRdb kept. Clones are partly lost; checked studies trace under half to an unresolved V gene and leave the rest unexplained. The V and J calls and the clone size are those of that table, but D and trimming were determined from the DNA. Here the sample has around 55,000 clones; approximately 90% occur a single time. The leading ten clones occupy about 6.2% of the sample.

The CDR3 runs 15 amino acids, cysteine and phenylalanine included. The sequence is cut down to CDR3 DNA, 45 bases in frame from base 1. Looking up the germline V gene (reference sequence) yields CDR1 LNHDA and CDR2 SQIVND. V loses 6 bases at its end and J loses 7 bases; junction bases beyond the gene matches: 10. These data are taken from a study of blood T cell repertoires in COVID-19 (dated by TCRdb to about 2020). With respect to the entire study: Samples from collaborators originated in the United States, Italy and Spain and spanned both the acute and convalescent phases of COVID-19. A freely available public database, intended as a resource for researchers studying the immune response to SARS-CoV-2, is where the repertoires were released. The material from the prospective study consisted of cDNA or gDNA derived from T cells, B-cell-depleted T cells, or PBMCs. Deeply sampled blood TCRbeta repertoires from subjects exposed to, actively infected with, or recovered from COVID-19 were included in the dataset. Sample metadata almost always included a de-identified subject ID, COVID-19 status, age in years and sex. HLA class I and class II types, where available, came from metadata supplied by the sample provider rather than from assay-based typing. Samples were obtained from the ongoing ImmuneRACE study (first 160 participants) and from over a thousand subjects provided by 6 global collaborators. What the study reported, not specific to this receptor: The quantity of clinical and demographic metadata differed by source and by participant and was supplied without curation.

Whole blood was collected in K2EDTA tubes by collaborating institutions according to the institutions' own protocols. For TCRbeta analysis, collaborators shipped samples in one of three forms: frozen whole blood, isolated PBMCs, or DNA extracted from either of those sample types. Rearrangement joined TRBV19 to TRBJ2-1, with 9 central nucleotides matching TRBD2. The sequence was collected from a man in his forties with acute or convalescent COVID-19. Input material: peripheral blood. The CDR3 in this case is CASSHSGSGSNEQFF. The bases read TGTGCCAGTAGCCATAGCGGGAGCGGTAGTAATGAGCAGTTCTTC.